The present TCR beta chain was sequenced within a study of blood T cell repertoires in COVID-19. Study-level information: Acute and convalescent COVID-19 specimens originated in the United States, Italy and Spain. PBMCs, B-cell-depleted T cells, or T cells were the source of the cDNA or gDNA that made up the material.

Germline assignment: CDR1 SNHLY and CDR2 FYNNEI. The ends were cut back, 4 bases at V and 2 bases at J, with 8 bases in the middle. The CDR3 has 13 residues. As originally analysed: Reference gene primer amplification gave estimated nucleated cell counts. Data came from immunoSEQ multiplex PCR; TCRdb stores just in-frame clones and leaves some out. The DNA gave D and trimming, while V, J and clone size come from that table. The sample includes 98,000 or so clones, 88% seen only once; the top ten take less than 2.5%. The chain recombines TRBV2 with TRBJ2-5; D call uncertain. This TCR was recovered from a human donor in a cohort sampled during active COVID-19. Sequencing input: peripheral blood. This CDR3 reads CASSGSVQETQYF. CDR3 DNA: TGTGCCAGCAGTGGGTCAGTTCAAGAGACCCAGTACTTC.